The 30 T cell receptor beta chains presented below share a single source sample, sequenced in a study of blood T cell repertoires in COVID-19. Assay: immunoSEQ multiplex PCR; the TCRdb copy retains only in-frame clones and omits some. The table records some 260,000 clones, about 88% of them present only once. The sequenced material came from peripheral blood. The receptors originated from a woman aged 40 to 50 who had recovered from COVID-19.

This clone turned up a few times. The rearrangement uses TRBV19 and TRBJ2-4, with 7 nucleotides matching TRBD1. Germline CDR1 and CDR2: LNHDA and SQIVND (reference sequence). This CDR3 is 13 amino acids long. V lost 7 bases to trimming and J lost 2 bases; unmatched junction nucleotides: 2. CDR3 sequence (DNA): TGTGCCAGTACAGGGGGATCCAAAAACATTCAGTACTTC. Amino acids: CASTGGSKNIQYF.

The chain recombines TRBV19 with TRBJ2-7, with D maybe TRBD1 (5 bases). V lost 3 bases, J lost 3 bases, and 9 bases lay in between. Per the germline V gene, CDR1 is LNHDA and CDR2 is SQIVND (reference sequence). The CDR3 extends over 13 amino acids. CDR3 loop: CASSMGPGYEQYF. The CDR3, as DNA: TGTGCCAGTAGTATGGGGCCCGGCTACGAGCAGTACTTC.

The chain links TRBV19 to TRBJ2-7, with 7 bases that match TRBD2. With 1 base clipped from V and 7 bases from J, the junction kept 4 bases outside the gene matches. There are 13 residues in the CDR3. In germline, CDR1 is LNHDA, CDR2 SQIVND (reference sequence). CDR3 sequence: CASSIVPAGEQYF. The CDR3 DNA follows: TGTGCCAGTAGTATAGTACCAGCGGGAGAGCAGTACTTC. The entire variable domain, with the rest obtained from reference TRBV19 and TRBJ2-7, is as follows: DGGITQSPKYLFRKEGQNVTLSCEQNLNHDAMYWYRQDPGQGLRLIYYSQIVNDFQKGDIAEGYSVSREKKESFPLTVTSAQKNPTAFYLCASSIVPAGEQYFGPGTRLTVT.

The rearrangement links TRBV7-3 to TRBJ2-3; a weak D match, TRBD2 (6 bases). With 5 bases removed from V and 1 base from J, the gap between germline ends came to 13 bases. In germline, CDR1 is SGHTA, CDR2 FQGTGA. The CDR3 totals 15 residues. Here the CDR3 reads CASSRRGGGTDTQYF. For the CDR3, the DNA is TGTGCCAGCAGCCGGCGGGGAGGCGGCACAGATACGCAGTATTTT.

V is TRBV19 and J is TRBJ2-5, with a tentative D call TRBD1 (5 bases). The length of the CDR3 is 15 residues. Germline CDR1 is LNHDA and CDR2 is SQIVND (reference sequence). Trimming took 4 bases from V and 1 from J, leaving 13 bases between them. CDR3 nucleotide sequence: TGTGCCAGTAGTAGGATTAAGGGGCCCCAAGAGACCCAGTACTTC. Protein: CASSRIKGPQETQYF.

The chain couples TRBV5-4 to TRBJ2-6; D gene unclear. Trimming took off 3 bases at V and 0 bases at J, with 19 bases between the two ends. The CDR3 length is 19 residues. The germline CDR1 and CDR2 sequences are SGHNT and YYREEE (reference sequence). DNA of the CDR3: TGTGCCAGCAGCTCACCGACATTCAAGATGGGCTCTGGGGCCAACGTCCTGACTTTC. As protein: CASSSPTFKMGSGANVLTF.

The V gene is TRBV11-2, the J gene TRBJ1-6, with D possibly matching TRBD1 (5 bases). The germline V gene encodes CDR1 SGHAT and CDR2 FQNNGV. The CDR3 covers 15 residues. Deletions cut 6 bases from V and 1 base from J, with 10 bases between. The CDR3 region has the DNA TGTGCCAGCAGTCCTAGGGGATCCTATAATTCACCCCTCCACTTT. This encodes CASSPRGSYNSPLHF.

V and J are TRBV19 and TRBJ1-2; 9 nucleotides line up with TRBD1. Trimming removed 5 bases from V and 5 bases from J; junction bases left unmatched: 9. The CDR3 spans 15 residues. From germline, CDR1 is LNHDA and CDR2 SQIVND (reference sequence). CDR3 protein: CASSSRDRVWYGYTF. In nucleotides, the CDR3 is TGTGCCAGTAGTTCACGGGACAGGGTTTGGTATGGCTACACCTTC.

The chain is built from TRBV6-2 or TRBV6-3 and TRBJ2-2; unclear D gene. This CDR3 has 13 residues. The germline V gene has CDR1 MNHEY and CDR2 SVGEGT. The V end lost 4 bases, the J end lost 0 bases, and 3 bases lay between the germline ends. The CDR3 nucleotides are TGTGCCAGCAGTTCCGCGAACACCGGGGAGCTGTTTTTT. Translation gives CASSSANTGELFF.

The chain combines TRBV4-3 with TRBJ2-5, with 10 nucleotides matching TRBD2. V trimming: 0 bases; J trimming: 5 bases; junction bases outside the gene matches: 9. Germline CDR1 LGHNA, CDR2 YSLEER. The CDR3 length is 17 residues. CDR3 loop: CASSQDHQRGGVETQYF. In nucleotides, the CDR3 is TGCGCCAGCAGCCAAGATCACCAGCGGGGGGGCGTGGAGACCCAGTACTTC.

As DNA, the CDR3 is TGTGCCAGCAGCTTAAAGCGGGAGTACACAGATACGCAGTATTTT. This translates into CASSLKREYTDTQYF. The genes are TRBV5-6 and TRBJ2-3, with 8 bases identical to TRBD2. CDR3 length: 15 amino acids. Trimming cost V 2 bases and J 2 bases; bases outside gene matches: 4. CDR1 SGHDT and CDR2 YYEEEE come from the germline V gene. Based on the CDR3 plus reference TRBV5-6 and TRBJ2-3, the full variable domain is DAGVTQSPTHLIKTRGQQVTLRCSPKSGHDTVSWYQQALGQGPQFIFQYYEEEERQRGNFPDRFSGHQFPNYSSELNVNALLLGDSALYLCASSLKREYTDTQYFGPGTRLTVL.

This chain uses TRBV27 with TRBJ1-2, with 9 bases aligning to TRBD1. Losses at the gene ends were 5 bases for V and 7 bases for J; bases not matched to a gene: 8. The CDR3 sequence is 14 residues long. The V gene's germline CDR1 is MNHEY and CDR2 SMNVEV (reference sequence). This CDR3 is CASSTTGGSSGYTF. CDR3 DNA sequence: TGTGCCAGCAGTACTACAGGGGGCTCGAGTGGCTACACCTTC.

This sequence joins TRBV19 and TRBJ2-3; maybe TRBD2 (6 bases). V lost 6 bases and J lost 1, with 20 bases in between. Germline V gene lookup returns CDR1 LNHDA and CDR2 SQIVND (reference sequence). This CDR3 comprises 17 residues. The CDR3 reads CASSPSSLAGGTDTQYF. Written as DNA, the CDR3 is TGTGCCAGTAGCCCCTCCTCACTAGCCGGGGGCACAGATACGCAGTATTTT.

The V gene is TRBV7-3, the J gene TRBJ1-1; D is unresolved. The CDR3 length is 15 residues. V was shortened by 2 bases and J by 2 bases, with 12 bases between the two germline ends. The germline V gene has CDR1 SGHTA and CDR2 FQGTGA. The CDR3 DNA sequence: TGTGCCAGCAGCTTATACCCGCCAGTTAACACTGAAGCTTTCTTT. As protein: CASSLYPPVNTEAFF.

The chain recombines TRBV6-6 with TRBJ2-5, with D possibly matching TRBD1 (6 bases). Germline values: CDR1 MNHNY, CDR2 SVGAGI (reference sequence). With 0 bases removed from V and 1 base from J, the gap between germline ends came to 12 bases. This CDR3 contains 16 residues. The CDR3: CASSYSTQGSQETQYF. CDR3 sequence (DNA): TGTGCCAGCAGTTACTCGACCCAGGGGTCCCAAGAGACCCAGTACTTC.

The genes are TRBV27 and TRBJ1-2, with 7 bases lining up with TRBD1. J was trimmed by 6 bases and V by 6 bases; bases with no gene match: 4. This CDR3 comprises 12 residues. Germline CDR1 reads MNHEY; CDR2 reads SMNVEV (reference sequence). The CDR3 bases are TGTGCCAGCAGACACAGGGGTGATGGCTACACCTTC. It specifies CASRHRGDGYTF.

The chain combines TRBV6-6 with TRBJ2-7; 8 bases agree with TRBD1. The CDR3 totals 16 residues. Trimming cost V 2 bases and J 5 bases; bases outside gene matches: 11. The germline V gene encodes CDR1 MNHNY and CDR2 SVGAGI (reference sequence). Here the CDR3 DNA reads TGTGCCAGCAGTTACGCCCTCCCGGCAGGGGGCCACGAGCAGTACTTC. This sequence encodes CASSYALPAGGHEQYF.

The chain has TRBV7-2 and TRBJ2-1, with 8 positions matching TRBD1. Germline V gene sequence: CDR1 SGHTA, CDR2 FQGNSA. Trimming removed 6 bases from V and 1 base from J; junction bases left unmatched: 5. This CDR3 spans 15 amino acids. CDR3 DNA: TGTGCCAGCAGACCTAGACAGGGGTCCTACAATGAGCAGTTCTTC. Translating it yields CASRPRQGSYNEQFF.

A note on this clone: The missing conserved phenylalanine or tryptophan at the end of this CDR3 makes a read error likely. The DNA is left out, because the CDR3 cannot be placed on it with certainty; the CDR3 is given as TCRdb lists it. The chain employs TRBV11-3 and TRBJ1-4; whether TRBD1, the table's D call, matches the DNA was not checked. The CDR3 numbers 11 amino acids, ends counted. Per the germline V gene, CDR1 is SGHNT and CDR2 is YENEEA. The CDR3 protein is CASSLCCTITI.

The chain carries TRBV29-1 and TRBJ1-2, with TRBD1 as a possible D gene (5 bases). This CDR3 has 11 amino acids. Germline V gene data show CDR1 as SQVTM and CDR2 as ANQGSEA. V was cut by 7 bases and J by 1 base, with 7 bases left in between. CDR3: CSDDSNYGYTF. CDR3 coding DNA: TGCAGCGACGACAGTAACTATGGCTACACCTTC.

V gene TRBV25-1 combines with J gene TRBJ2-7; D is ambiguous. The CDR3 spans 11 residues. With 7 bases removed from V and 2 bases from J, the gap between germline ends came to 6 bases. CDR1 and CDR2 from the germline V gene are MGHDK and SYGVNS. Here the CDR3 DNA reads TGTGCCAGCATATATGCCTACGAGCAGTACTTC. As protein: CASIYAYEQYF.

The rearrangement links TRBV28 to TRBJ1-6; 10 bases align to TRBD1. The CDR3 spans 16 residues. In germline, CDR1 is MDHEN, CDR2 SYDVKM. Germline trimming cut 5 bases from V and 5 bases from J; bases unmatched to any gene: 6. This chain's CDR3 is CASSPKDRGHNSPLHF. The CDR3 DNA reads TGTGCCAGCAGTCCAAAAGACAGGGGGCATAATTCACCCCTCCACTTT.

The gene calls are TRBV30 and TRBJ1-6; D uncertain. Trimming cost V 0 bases and J 5 bases, with 17 bases left between them. From germline, CDR1 is GTSNPN and CDR2 SVGIG (reference sequence). The CDR3 is made up of 17 amino acids. CDR3 sequence: CAWSVNQFFPNNSPLHF. CDR3 nucleotide sequence: TGTGCCTGGAGTGTAAACCAGTTCTTCCCCAATAATTCACCCCTCCACTTT.

This chain joins TRBV18 and TRBJ2-7; the match to TRBD1 covers 7 bases. The CDR3 loop spans 14 amino acids. Germline V lookup: CDR1 KGHSH, CDR2 LQKENI. The ends lost 3 bases at V and 5 bases at J; junction bases unmatched: 7. The CDR3 DNA sequence: TGTGCCAGCTCACCGCCGGACAGGACCCACGAGCAGTACTTC. Amino acids: CASSPPDRTHEQYF.

For the CDR3, the DNA is TGTGCCAGCAGTTACTCGGGTAGCGGGGGGCTCACAGATACGCAGTATTTT. This sequence encodes CASSYSGSGGLTDTQYF. This rearrangement joins TRBV6-2 or TRBV6-3 to TRBJ2-3; 10 bases map to TRBD2. The trim removed 0 bases at V and 2 bases at J, leaving 5 bases unmatched. The CDR3 has 17 amino acids. Per the germline V gene, CDR1 is MNHEY and CDR2 is SVGEGT.

In this sample, this clone turned up once. The chain links TRBV28 to TRBJ2-1; 7 nucleotides line up with TRBD2. Germline CDR1 reads MDHEN; CDR2 reads SYDVKM. Trimming at V came to 2 bases and at J to 0 bases, leaving 1 base not matched to a gene. This CDR3 has 15 residues. CDR3 sequence: CASSLPGGSYNEQFF. The CDR3 DNA is TGTGCCAGCAGTTTACCGGGGGGCTCCTACAATGAGCAGTTCTTC.

The CDR3 DNA reads as TGTGCCAGCAGCCCACCTGGGGACAGGCCCCAGCATTTT. It codes for CASSPPGDRPQHF. The chain combines TRBV7-8 with TRBJ1-5, with TRBD1 identical over 7 bases. CDR1 and CDR2 (germline): SGHVS, FQNEAQ. The CDR3 length is 13 residues. The trim removed 5 bases at V and 9 bases at J, leaving 7 bases unmatched.

The CDR3 nucleotides are TGTGCCAGCAGCAGGGACAGGGGCGTTTCACCCCTCCACTTT. Amino acids: CASSRDRGVSPLHF. The chain links TRBV5-6 to TRBJ1-6; 10 bases fit TRBD1. CDR3 size: 14 residues. Germline assignment: CDR1 SGHDT and CDR2 YYEEEE. Germline trimming cut 4 bases from V and 9 bases from J; bases unmatched to any gene: 4.

Details on this clone: A junction end diverges from the germline sequence, so it may reflect a read error. V and J are TRBV6-2 or TRBV6-3 and TRBJ1-2; 7 bases align to TRBD1. Germline CDR1 is MNHEY and CDR2 is SVGEGT. The CDR3 is 15 residues long. In DNA, the CDR3 is TGTGCCAGCAGTTACTCTATCCTCCGGGACAGCGGCTACGGCTTC. Encoded protein: CASSYSILRDSGYGF.

In its sample, this clone was seen a few times. V usage is TRBV7-2 and J usage is TRBJ2-1, with 8 nucleotides matching TRBD2. V was clipped by 3 bases and J by 2 bases; unmatched bases: 3. CDR1 and CDR2 from the germline V gene are SGHTA and FQGNSA. The CDR3 sequence is 15 residues long. The CDR3 DNA reads as TGTGCCAGCAGCTTTCGGACTAGCACCTACAATGAGCAGTTCTTC. It codes for CASSFRTSTYNEQFF.